This T cell receptor beta chain was documented in a study of T cell responses to AZD1222 COVID-19 vaccine. Trimming took 2 bases from V and 0 from J; bases not matched to a gene: 5. The CDR3 runs to 18 residues. Germline loops: CDR1 MNHEY, CDR2 SVGEGT. Comment on this clone: Its target is not known.

Study results and caveats: Close to half of spike-specific TCRs reportedly recognize unmutated variant regions. Donors skewed white British and female; clonal diversity was possibly underestimated. With two AZD1222 doses given, Spike-specific TCR breadth and depth both rose. Vaccine-associated CD4 TCRs spanned spike, dominant at 160-218 and 743-854.

The table came from immunoSEQ multiplex PCR; TCRdb's copy has only in-frame clones and leaves some out. Of approximately 110,000 clones in the sample, around 88% were seen once. This chain connects TRBV6-2 or TRBV6-3 to TRBJ2-3, with TRBD2 identical over 13 bases. The source of this sequence is an adult in good health. The sequencing here drew on peripheral blood, taken on day 0 of AZD1222 vaccination. The CDR3 loop is CASSYPGTSGVSTDTQYF. The CDR3 DNA is TGTGCCAGCAGTTACCCCGGGACTAGCGGGGTTAGCACAGATACGCAGTATTTT.